This T cell receptor beta chain was found in a study of response to subunit inactivated influenza vaccine. A single record per CDR3 protein comes from TCRdb applying MiXCR to the RT-PCR reads. Seen here are 550,000 to 650,000 distinct CDR3 sequences, 10% to 15% observed once, and the top ten hold 10% to 13%. This CDR3 is 15 amino acids long. The germline CDR1 and CDR2 sequences are MNHEY and SVGEGT. Of note for this clonotype: A single base separates this from a much larger clone, so it may be a read error.

This chain joins TRBV6-2 or TRBV6-3 and TRBJ1-1, with D possibly matching TRBD1 (6 bases). The TCR sequence derives from a man aged 50 or older who received an inactivated influenza vaccine. The source was PBMCs from blood, collected on the day of vaccination. The CDR3: CASSNNRVGNTVAFF. DNA of the CDR3: TGTGCCAGCAGTAACAACAGGGTCGGGAACACTGTAGCTTTCTTT.